A single sample gave rise to the 18 T cell receptor beta chains below, sequenced in a study of CD8 T cells in ankylosing spondylitis. MiXCR, run by TCRdb on the 5' RACE reads, gives a single entry per CDR3 protein. The repertoire has 350,000 to 400,000 distinct CDR3 sequences, 20% to 25% of them found once; the top ten carry 13%. The specimen sequenced was blood, either unsorted or a sorted T cell fraction (not recorded which). All receptors come from a male donor with ankylosing spondylitis or in good health (not recorded which).

Here the CDR3 reads CASRGLAASYEQYF. The DNA for the CDR3 is TGTGCCAGCAGAGGACTAGCGGCTTCCTACGAGCAGTACTTC. The chain joins TRBV6-1 to TRBJ2-7, with 10 bases aligning to TRBD2. Germline CDR1 MNHNS, CDR2 SASEGT. V lost 6 bases, J lost 1 base, and 3 bases stayed unmatched. This CDR3 comprises 14 residues.

This sequence joins TRBV15 and TRBJ1-4, with D unresolved. V lost 0 bases and J 6 bases, leaving 14 bases between the germline ends. From germline, CDR1 is LNHNV and CDR2 YYDKDF (reference sequence). The CDR3 sequence is 16 residues long. The chain's CDR3 is CATSRDPPRADEKLFF. The CDR3 coding sequence is TGTGCCACCAGCAGAGATCCCCCCCGGGCCGATGAAAAACTGTTTTTT.

The CDR3 nucleotides read TGTGCCATTGATAGCGGGAAGTTTAGCACAGATACGCAGTATTTT. It yields the protein CAIDSGKFSTDTQYF. This chain links TRBV6-1 with TRBJ2-3; 8 nucleotides align to TRBD2. The ends lost 10 bases at V and 0 bases at J; junction bases unmatched: 9. Germline-derived CDR1 and CDR2 are MNHNS and SASEGT. The CDR3 runs to 15 residues.

The V and J genes are TRBV3-1 and TRBJ1-2; no firm D call. V was cut by 0 bases and J by 5 bases, with 16 bases left in between. Germline V gene sequence: CDR1 LGHDT, CDR2 YNNKEL (reference sequence). The CDR3 spans 16 residues. CDR3 DNA sequence: TGTGCCAGCAGCCAAGATGGGAACGGCAGAAATTATGGCTACACCTTC. This codes for CASSQDGNGRNYGYTF.

The chain's CDR3 is CASKGGLGTEAFF. For the CDR3, the DNA is TGTGCCAGCAAGGGGGGGCTCGGCACTGAAGCTTTCTTT. The chain uses TRBV12-3 or TRBV12-4 and TRBJ1-1, with a tentative D call TRBD1 (6 bases). Trimming took 7 bases from V and 4 from J, leaving 13 bases between them. CDR3 size: 13 residues.

This clonotype was seen a handful of times. The V and J genes are TRBV5-6 and TRBJ2-2; no clear D. Trimming removed 2 bases from V and 8 bases from J, with 13 bases in between. Germline V lookup: CDR1 SGHDT, CDR2 YYEEEE. This CDR3 contains 14 residues. CDR3 amino acids: CASSLRNLAGELFF. CDR3 nucleotides: TGTGCCAGCAGCTTACGAAACCTCGCGGGGGAGCTGTTTTTT.

This chain uses TRBV12-3 or TRBV12-4 with TRBJ2-7, with 12 bases lining up with TRBD2. Trimming cost V 3 bases and J 6 bases; bases outside gene matches: 3. The CDR3 is 14 amino acids. The DNA of the CDR3 is TGTGCCAGCAGTTTCGTGACTAGCGGGGGCGAGCAGTACTTC. Its protein is CASSFVTSGGEQYF.

The V and J genes are TRBV7-9 and TRBJ1-4, with D perhaps matching TRBD1 (6 bases). The length of the CDR3 is 14 residues. Per germline, CDR1 SEHNR and CDR2 FQNEAQ (reference sequence). Trimming shortened V by 4 bases and J by 8 bases, and 14 bases separated the two germline ends. CDR3 nucleotide sequence: TGTGCCAGCAGCTCGGACAGAGTGACGGAAAAACTGTTTTTT. This sequence encodes CASSSDRVTEKLFF.

The V call is TRBV30, the J call TRBJ2-5; 10 bases are shared with TRBD2. CDR3 length: 12 residues. J was trimmed by 5 bases and V by 4 bases; bases with no gene match: 1. Germline CDR1 and CDR2: GTSNPN and SVGIG (reference sequence). CDR3 DNA sequence: TGTGCCTGGACACTAGCGGGGGAGACCCAGTACTTC. This sequence encodes CAWTLAGETQYF.

This clonotype was seen a few times. J is TRBJ1-1 and V is TRBV29-1; unclear D gene. Trimming removed 7 bases at V and 3 bases at J, with 9 bases between. The V gene's germline CDR1 is SQVTM and CDR2 ANQGSEA. The CDR3 sequence is 11 residues long. The CDR3 spells CSGEGDTEAFF. CDR3 sequence (DNA): TGCAGCGGCGAGGGTGACACTGAAGCTTTCTTT.

This clonotype was recorded at least ten times. This sequence joins TRBV5-1 and TRBJ1-1; possibly TRBD1 for D (6 bases). The V gene's germline CDR1 is SGHRS and CDR2 YFSETQ. V shed 0 bases and J shed 7 bases, with 13 bases lying between them. The length of the CDR3 is 14 residues. The CDR3 DNA is TGCGCCAGCAGCTTGGCGGGGGGCAGTCTTGAAGCTTTCTTT. Its protein is CASSLAGGSLEAFF.

This clonotype has just a few counts. The chain uses TRBV7-2 and TRBJ2-1, with a possible D match to TRBD1 (6 bases). Germline-derived CDR1 and CDR2 are SGHTA and FQGNSA. The CDR3 consists of 15 residues. Deletions cut 5 bases from V and 2 bases from J, with 13 bases between. CDR3: CASSGGLRAYNEQFF. DNA for the CDR3: TGTGCCAGCAGCGGGGGCCTCCGGGCCTACAATGAGCAGTTCTTC.

The sample holds a few counts of this clonotype. The chain uses TRBV24-1 and TRBJ2-3; the D call may be TRBD1 or TRBD2 (5 bases each). The CDR3 spans 15 residues. The V gene's germline CDR1 is KGHDR and CDR2 SFDVKD. Trimming pared 0 bases from V and 7 bases from J, leaving 13 bases between. The CDR3 DNA follows: TGTGCCACCAGTGATTTGGGGCAGGGAGCAAATACGCAGTATTTT. It codes for CATSDLGQGANTQYF.

The chain uses TRBV12-3 or TRBV12-4 and TRBJ2-3; D is unclear. This CDR3 is built from 14 residues. V lost 6 bases, J lost 2 bases, and 12 bases lay in between. The CDR3 nucleotides are TGTGCCAGCAGCCCGGAACTTTCCACAGATACGCAGTATTTT. This codes for CASSPELSTDTQYF.

This clonotype has a handful of counts. The chain carries TRBV29-1 and TRBJ2-7; 12 bases line up with TRBD1. V was clipped by 2 bases and J by 7 bases; unmatched bases: 6. Germline CDR1 is SQVTM and CDR2 is ANQGSEA. The CDR3 consists of 14 residues. CDR3 region: CSVESGQGAREQYF. CDR3 in DNA: TGCAGCGTTGAATCGGGACAGGGGGCCAGGGAGCAGTACTTC.

The chain employs TRBV10-2 and TRBJ2-7; D gene unclear. The CDR3 length is 16 residues. Trimming left V 2 bases short and J 3 bases short, with 17 bases between. CDR1 is WSHSY, CDR2 SAAADI, per germline. CDR3 sequence (DNA): TGCGCCAGCAGTGAGATAGTTGGGCTACGCTTCTACGAGCAGTACTTC. This codes for CASSEIVGLRFYEQYF.

This rearrangement joins TRBV5-1 to TRBJ1-2; unclear D gene. V gave up 8 bases and J gave up 1 base, with 3 bases separating them. Germline values: CDR1 SGHRS, CDR2 YFSETQ. This CDR3 region has 10 residues. The DNA of the CDR3 is TGCGCCAGACTTAACTATGGCTACACCTTC. This encodes CARLNYGYTF.

This clonotype was found once. The chain joins TRBV12-3 or TRBV12-4 to TRBJ1-2, with 10 nucleotides matching TRBD1. This CDR3 spans 14 amino acids. With 10 bases clipped from V and 7 bases from J, the junction kept 12 bases outside the gene matches. CDR3 sequence: CATSIDRGLVGYTF. CDR3 bases: TGTGCCACCTCCATCGACAGGGGGCTAGTTGGCTACACCTTC.